This TCR beta chain was obtained from a study of blood T cell repertoires in COVID-19. Study in general: Acute-phase and convalescent COVID-19 samples originated in the United States, Italy and Spain.

The V gene lost 11 bases and the J gene lost 7 bases, with 20 bases spanning the gap. CDR1 and CDR2 from the germline V gene are LNHNV and YYDKDF (reference sequence). The CDR3 consists of 14 residues. Assay used: immunoSEQ multiplex PCR; TCRdb lists only in-frame clones, some missing. The sample lists approximately 76,000 clones; roughly 85% were seen once. What was sequenced was peripheral blood. This sequence was found in a man aged 25-45 years with acute or convalescent COVID-19. The chain couples TRBV15 to TRBJ1-4; D call uncertain. Here the CDR3 DNA reads TGTGCCTTCCAAGGAGAGCCTGAAACTGAAAAACTGTTTTTT. It yields the protein CAFQGEPETEKLFF.